The T cell receptor beta chain under discussion was sequenced for a study of cytomegalovirus exposure and HLA in healthy donors. Amplification used 60 Vbeta primers and 13 Jbeta primers. The table came from immunoSEQ multiplex PCR; TCRdb's copy has only in-frame clones and leaves some out. The table lists about 170,000 clones, approximately 83% of them singletons, with 1.2% in the top ten. The J segment lost 2 bases and the V segment lost 2 bases, leaving 20 bases of the junction unmatched. The CDR3 is 22 amino acids. Germline V gene lookup returns CDR1 KGHSH and CDR2 LQKENI. On this clone: What it binds is not known.

Overall study results and limits: Previous analysis showed most TCR beta V segments were productive about 87% or about 30% of the time.

The sample taken for sequencing was PBMCs. The chain has TRBV18 and TRBJ2-2; 10 positions agree with TRBD2. This TCR came from a boy aged 2-9 years in good health and CMV-seronegative. The CDR3 protein is CASSPGIDVKREGNLNTGELFF. The CDR3 bases are TGTGCCAGCTCACCAGGTATCGACGTGAAGCGGGAGGGAAACTTAAACACCGGGGAGCTGTTTTTT.